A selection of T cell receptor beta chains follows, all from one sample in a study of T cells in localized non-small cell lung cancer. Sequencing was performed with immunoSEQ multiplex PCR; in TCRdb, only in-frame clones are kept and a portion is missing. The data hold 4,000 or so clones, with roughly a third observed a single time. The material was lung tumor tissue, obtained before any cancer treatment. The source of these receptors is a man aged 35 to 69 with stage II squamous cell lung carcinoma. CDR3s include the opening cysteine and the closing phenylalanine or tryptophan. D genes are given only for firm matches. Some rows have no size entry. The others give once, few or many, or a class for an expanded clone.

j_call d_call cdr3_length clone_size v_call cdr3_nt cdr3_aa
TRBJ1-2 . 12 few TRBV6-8 TGTGCCAGCAGCGAACGAACCTATGGCTACACCTTC CASSERTYGYTF
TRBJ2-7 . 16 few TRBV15 TGTGCCACCAGCAGAGATGTAGGAGGGCAGAGGTACGAGCAGTACTTC CATSRDVGGQRYEQYF
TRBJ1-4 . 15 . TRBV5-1 TGCGCCAGCAGCCCCCGGGCAGGCCATAATGAAAAACTGTTTTTT CASSPRAGHNEKLFF
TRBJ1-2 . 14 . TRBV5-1 TGCGCCAGCAGCTTGTCGGCAGGGGCTGCAGGCTACACCTTC CASSLSAGAAGYTF
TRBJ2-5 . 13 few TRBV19 TGTGCCAGTAGTATAGTATTAGAAGAGACCCAGTACTTC CASSIVLEETQYF
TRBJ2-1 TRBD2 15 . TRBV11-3 TGTGCCAGCAGCCCCTTAGCGGGACTCGGGGATGAGCAGTTCTTC CASSPLAGLGDEQFF
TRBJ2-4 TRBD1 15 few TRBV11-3 TGTGCCAGCAGCTCGGGACAGGGGAATCAAAACATTCAGTACTTC CASSSGQGNQNIQYF
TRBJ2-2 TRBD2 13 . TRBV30 TGTGCCTGGAGTCCGGGGGGCACCGGGGAGCTGTTTTTT CAWSPGGTGELFF
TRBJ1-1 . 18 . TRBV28 TGTGCCAGCAGTCTCCCCCAAGGACAGATCGGGCCGAACACTGAAGCTTTCTTT CASSLPQGQIGPNTEAFF
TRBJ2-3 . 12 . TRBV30 TGTGCCTGGAGGCGGGACACAGATACGCAGTATTTT CAWRRDTDTQYF
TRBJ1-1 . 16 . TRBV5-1 TGCGCCAGCAGCTTTACGGGGGCTCTGATGAACACTGAAGCTTTCTTT CASSFTGALMNTEAFF
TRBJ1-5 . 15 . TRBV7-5 TGTGCCAGCAGCTCCGGACAGGCCTCAAATCAGCCCCAGCATTTT CASSSGQASNQPQHF
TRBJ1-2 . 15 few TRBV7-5 TGTGCCAGCAGCTCACTTTCCCAGGGGGGCTATGGCTACACCTTC CASSSLSQGGYGYTF
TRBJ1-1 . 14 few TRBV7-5 TGTGCCAGCAGCTTACTAAGGGTGGCAGTAGAGGCTTTCTTT CASSLLRVAVEAFF
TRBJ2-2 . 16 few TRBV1 TGCACCAGCAGCCAAGATGGCAGGGGGCGAACCGGGGAGCTGTTTTTT CTSSQDGRGRTGELFF
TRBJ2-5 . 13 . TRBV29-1 TGCAGCGTTGTCTGGGGGGCCCTTCGGACCCAGTACTTC CSVVWGALRTQYF
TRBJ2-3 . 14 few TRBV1 TGCGCCAGCAGCTGGACTAGTCAAACGGATACGCAGTATTTT CASSWTSQTDTQYF
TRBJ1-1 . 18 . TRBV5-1 TGCGCCAGCAGCTTAAGATTTGCAGTAGGCGATTTAAACACTGAAGCTTTCTTT CASSLRFAVGDLNTEAFF
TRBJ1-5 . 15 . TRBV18 TGTGCCAGCTCACCACCAACCTCGGTAGGTCAGCCCCAGCATTTT CASSPPTSVGQPQHF
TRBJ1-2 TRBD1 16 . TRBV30 TGTGCCTGGAGCGCACCTGGACAGGCAGGGGGCTATGGCTACACCTTC CAWSAPGQAGGYGYTF
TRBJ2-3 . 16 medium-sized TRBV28 TGTGCCAGCAGTTTGGCCTGGCCTGCCCAGTCAGATACGCAGTATTTT CASSLAWPAQSDTQYF
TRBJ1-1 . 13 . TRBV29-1 TGCAGCGATCTGACCTCCGGGACGACTGAAGCTTTCTTT CSDLTSGTTEAFF
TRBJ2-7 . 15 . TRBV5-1 TGCGCCAGCAGCTTGGCCCCAGAGAGCTCCTACGAGCAGTACTTC CASSLAPESSYEQYF
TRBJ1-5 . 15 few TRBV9 TGTGCCAGCAGCCATGGGGGGTCTAGCAATCAGCCCCAGCATTTT CASSHGGSSNQPQHF
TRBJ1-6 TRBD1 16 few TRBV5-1 TGCGCCAGCAGCGAAGGACAGGGAGGCTCTAATTCACCCCTCCACTTT CASSEGQGGSNSPLHF
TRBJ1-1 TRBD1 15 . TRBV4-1 TGCGCCAGCAGCAGCCGGGACAGGGCGAACACTGAAGCTTTCTTT CASSSRDRANTEAFF
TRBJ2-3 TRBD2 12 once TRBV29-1 TGCAGCGTTGCGCGGGAGCAAGGTACGCAGTATTTT CSVAREQGTQYF
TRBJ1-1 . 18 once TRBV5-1 TGCGCCAGCAGCTTTCAAGTTAATTGGGGACATCTGAACACTGAAGCTTTCTTT CASSFQVNWGHLNTEAFF
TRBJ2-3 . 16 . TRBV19 TGTGCCAGTAGTATAGTTTTTAGCGGTGGCACAGATACGCAGTATTTT CASSIVFSGGTDTQYF
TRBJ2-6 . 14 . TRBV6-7 TGTGCCAGCAGTCGTAGCTCTGGGGCCAACGTCCTGACTTTC CASSRSSGANVLTF
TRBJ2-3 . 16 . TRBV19 TGTGCCAGTACCTACGGGGGACTGGGGAGCACAGATACGCAGTATTTT CASTYGGLGSTDTQYF
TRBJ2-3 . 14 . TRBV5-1 TGCGCCAGCAGCTTGGAGCATTCCACAGATACGCAGTATTTT CASSLEHSTDTQYF
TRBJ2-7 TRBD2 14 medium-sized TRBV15 TGTGCCACCAGCCGACCGACTAGCGGGGACGAGCAGTACTTC CATSRPTSGDEQYF
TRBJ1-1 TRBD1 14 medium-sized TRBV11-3 TGTGCCAGCAGCCGGGGACAGGGAGGGACTGAAGCTTTCTTT CASSRGQGGTEAFF
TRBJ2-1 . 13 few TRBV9 TGTGCCAGCAGCGTAGTGTCGGGGAATGAGCAGTTCTTC CASSVVSGNEQFF